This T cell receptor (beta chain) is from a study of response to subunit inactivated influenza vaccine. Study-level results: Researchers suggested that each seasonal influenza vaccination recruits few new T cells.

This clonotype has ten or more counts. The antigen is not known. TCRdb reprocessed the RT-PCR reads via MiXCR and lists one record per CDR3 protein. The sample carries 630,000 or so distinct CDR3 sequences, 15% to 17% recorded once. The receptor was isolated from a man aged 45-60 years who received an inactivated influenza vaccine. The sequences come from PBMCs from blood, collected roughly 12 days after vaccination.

CDR3 loop: CASSLEQGHSEAFF. In DNA, the CDR3 is TGCGCCAGCAGCTTGGAACAGGGCCATTCGGAAGCTTTCTTT. The chain couples TRBV5-1 to TRBJ1-1, with D possibly matching TRBD1 (6 bases). V lost 0 bases and J 8 bases, leaving 14 bases between the germline ends. The germline V gene has CDR1 SGHRS and CDR2 YFSETQ. CDR3 size: 14 residues.